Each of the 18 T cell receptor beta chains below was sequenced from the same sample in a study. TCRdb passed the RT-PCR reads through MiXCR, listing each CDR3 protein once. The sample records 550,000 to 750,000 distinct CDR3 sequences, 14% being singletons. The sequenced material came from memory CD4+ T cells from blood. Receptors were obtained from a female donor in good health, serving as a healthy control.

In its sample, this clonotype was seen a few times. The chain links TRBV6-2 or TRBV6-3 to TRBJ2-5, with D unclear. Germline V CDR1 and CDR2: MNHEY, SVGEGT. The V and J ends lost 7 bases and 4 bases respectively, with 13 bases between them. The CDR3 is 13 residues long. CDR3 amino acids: CASTLTHLETQYF. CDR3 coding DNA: TGTGCCAGCACCTTAACCCATTTAGAGACCCAGTACTTC.

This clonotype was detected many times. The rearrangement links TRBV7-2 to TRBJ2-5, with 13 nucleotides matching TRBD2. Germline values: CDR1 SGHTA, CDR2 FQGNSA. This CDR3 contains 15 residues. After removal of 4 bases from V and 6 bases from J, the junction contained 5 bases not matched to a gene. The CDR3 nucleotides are TGTGCCAGCAGCTCCCGACTAGCGGGAGGACAGACCCAGTACTTC. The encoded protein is CASSSRLAGGQTQYF.

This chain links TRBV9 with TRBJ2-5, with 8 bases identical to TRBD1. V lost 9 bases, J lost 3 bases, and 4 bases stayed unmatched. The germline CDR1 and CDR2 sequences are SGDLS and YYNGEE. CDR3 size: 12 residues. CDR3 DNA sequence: TGTGCCACCGGGACAGGAAAAGAGACCCAGTACTTC. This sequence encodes CATGTGKETQYF.

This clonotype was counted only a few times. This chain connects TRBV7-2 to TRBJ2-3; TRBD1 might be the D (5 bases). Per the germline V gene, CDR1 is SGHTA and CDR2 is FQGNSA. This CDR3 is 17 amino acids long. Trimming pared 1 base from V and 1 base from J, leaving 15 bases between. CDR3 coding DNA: TGTGCCAGCAGCTTAGAATACAATAGGGGCCGCACAGATACGCAGTATTTT. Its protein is CASSLEYNRGRTDTQYF.

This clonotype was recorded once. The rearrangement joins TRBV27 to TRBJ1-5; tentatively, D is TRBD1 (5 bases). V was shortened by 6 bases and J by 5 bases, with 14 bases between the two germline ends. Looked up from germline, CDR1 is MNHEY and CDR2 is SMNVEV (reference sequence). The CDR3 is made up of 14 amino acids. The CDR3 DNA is TGTGCCAGCAGGGAGACAGTCGACCATCAGCCCCAGCATTTT. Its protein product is CASRETVDHQPQHF.

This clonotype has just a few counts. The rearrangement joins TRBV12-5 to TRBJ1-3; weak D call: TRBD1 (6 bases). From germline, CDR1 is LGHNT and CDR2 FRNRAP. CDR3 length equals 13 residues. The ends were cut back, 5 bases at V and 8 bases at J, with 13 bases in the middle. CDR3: CASGPGDRDTIYF. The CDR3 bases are TGTGCTAGTGGTCCAGGGGATAGGGACACCATATATTTT.

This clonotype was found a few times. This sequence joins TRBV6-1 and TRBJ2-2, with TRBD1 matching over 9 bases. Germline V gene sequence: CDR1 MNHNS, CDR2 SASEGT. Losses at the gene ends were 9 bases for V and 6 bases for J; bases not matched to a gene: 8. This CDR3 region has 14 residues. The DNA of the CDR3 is TGTGCCAGTAGCCGGGACAGGGTATCCGGGGAGCTGTTTTTT. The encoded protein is CASSRDRVSGELFF.

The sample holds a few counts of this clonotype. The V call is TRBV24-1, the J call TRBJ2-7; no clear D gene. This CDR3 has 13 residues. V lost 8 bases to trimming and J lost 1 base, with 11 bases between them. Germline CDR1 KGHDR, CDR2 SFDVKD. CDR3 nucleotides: TGTGCCACCATTCGTCCGCGGTCCTACGAGCAGTACTTC. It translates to CATIRPRSYEQYF.

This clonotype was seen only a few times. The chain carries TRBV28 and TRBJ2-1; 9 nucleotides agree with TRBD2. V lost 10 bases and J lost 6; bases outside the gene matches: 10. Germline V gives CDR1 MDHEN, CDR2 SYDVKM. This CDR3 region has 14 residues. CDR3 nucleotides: TGTGCCACCGCGGGGGGGAAAAGGGCCAATGAGCAGTTCTTC. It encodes CATAGGKRANEQFF.

DNA for the CDR3: TGTGCCAGCTCACCACAAGCGGTGAACACCGGGGAGCTGTTTTTT. This sequence encodes CASSPQAVNTGELFF. The J gene is TRBJ2-2, the V gene TRBV18; D is perhaps TRBD2 (5 bases). Trimming stripped 1 base from V and 1 base from J, with 7 bases between. This CDR3 contains 15 residues. CDR1 and CDR2 from the germline V gene are KGHSH and LQKENI.

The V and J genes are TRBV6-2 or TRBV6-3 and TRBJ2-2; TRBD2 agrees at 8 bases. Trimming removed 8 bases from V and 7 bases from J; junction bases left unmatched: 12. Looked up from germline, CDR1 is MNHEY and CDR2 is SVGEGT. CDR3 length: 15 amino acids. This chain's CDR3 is CASGAERGFIGELFF. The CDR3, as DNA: TGTGCCAGCGGCGCCGAGCGGGGGTTCATCGGGGAGCTGTTTTTT.

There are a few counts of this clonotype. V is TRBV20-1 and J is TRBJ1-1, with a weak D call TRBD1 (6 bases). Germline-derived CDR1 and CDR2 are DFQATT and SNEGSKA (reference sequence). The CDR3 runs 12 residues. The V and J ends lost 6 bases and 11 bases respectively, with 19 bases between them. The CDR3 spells CSAAQQGFDAFF. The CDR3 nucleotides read TGCAGTGCGGCTCAGCAGGGGTTTGACGCTTTCTTT.

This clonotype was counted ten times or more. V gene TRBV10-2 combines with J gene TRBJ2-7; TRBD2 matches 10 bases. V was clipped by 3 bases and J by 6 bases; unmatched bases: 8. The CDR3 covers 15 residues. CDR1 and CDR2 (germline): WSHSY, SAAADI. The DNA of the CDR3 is TGCGCCAGCAGTGACCCAGCGGGAGGGACTTCCGAGCAGTACTTC. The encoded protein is CASSDPAGGTSEQYF.

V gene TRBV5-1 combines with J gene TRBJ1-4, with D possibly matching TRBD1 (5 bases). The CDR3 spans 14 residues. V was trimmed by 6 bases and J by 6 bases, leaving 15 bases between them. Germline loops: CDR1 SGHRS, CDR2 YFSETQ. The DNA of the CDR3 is TGCGCCAGCAAAAGGGACGGGGACTATGAAAAACTGTTTTTT. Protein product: CASKRDGDYEKLFF.

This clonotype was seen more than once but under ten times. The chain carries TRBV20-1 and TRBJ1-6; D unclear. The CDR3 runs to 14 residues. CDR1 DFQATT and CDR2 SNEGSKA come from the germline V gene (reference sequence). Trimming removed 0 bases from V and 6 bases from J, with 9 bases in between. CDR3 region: CSARDNGANSPLHF. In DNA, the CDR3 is TGCAGTGCTAGAGATAACGGTGCTAATTCACCCCTCCACTTT.

CDR3 amino acids: CASSYLAGTLETQYF. As DNA, the CDR3 is TGTGCCAGCAGTTACTTAGCGGGAACCCTGGAGACCCAGTACTTC. The chain employs TRBV6-2 or TRBV6-3 and TRBJ2-5; TRBD2 matches 8 bases. The germline CDR1 and CDR2 sequences are MNHEY and SVGEGT. This CDR3 is built from 15 residues. Germline trimming cut 1 base from V and 5 bases from J; bases unmatched to any gene: 6.

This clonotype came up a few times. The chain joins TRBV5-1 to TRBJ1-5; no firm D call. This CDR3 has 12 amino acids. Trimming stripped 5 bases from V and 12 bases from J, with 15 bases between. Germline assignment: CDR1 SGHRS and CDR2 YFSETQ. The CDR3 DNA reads TGCGCCAGCAGGGACCCAGGAGGGATCCAGCATTTT. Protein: CASRDPGGIQHF.

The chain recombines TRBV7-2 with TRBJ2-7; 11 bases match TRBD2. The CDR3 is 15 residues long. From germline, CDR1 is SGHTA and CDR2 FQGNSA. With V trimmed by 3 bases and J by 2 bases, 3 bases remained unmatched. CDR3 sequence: CASSFGTSGPYEQYF. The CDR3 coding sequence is TGTGCCAGCAGCTTTGGGACTAGCGGCCCCTACGAGCAGTACTTC.